This passage covers 8 T cell receptor beta chains from one sample sequenced in a study of T cells in Graves' hyperthyroidism and ophthalmopathy. There were TCR beta CDR3 regions amplified from RNA transcripts. When the TCR CDR3 underwent first-round RT-PCR, the HTBI primer set was used. Via MiXCR, TCRdb re-called the multiplex PCR reads, giving one row per CDR3 protein. The data contain 650,000 to 700,000 distinct CDR3 sequences, about 18% of them seen just once; the ten biggest clones take up roughly 16%. The sequencing input was blood. The receptors come from a man aged 50 to 60 with Graves' hyperthyroidism.

A few counts support this clonotype. V is TRBV3-1 and J is TRBJ1-5; 8 nucleotides line up with TRBD1. The V and J ends lost 4 bases and 7 bases, in that order; junction bases with no gene match: 9. CDR3 length equals 15 residues. Germline V gene sequence: CDR1 LGHDT, CDR2 YNNKEL (reference sequence). The CDR3 loop is CASSPRGLIGQPQHF. CDR3 nucleotides: TGTGCCAGCAGCCCCAGGGGGCTTATCGGGCAGCCCCAGCATTTT.

The genes are TRBV20-1 and TRBJ2-3, with TRBD2 identical over 10 bases. Germline V gene lookup returns CDR1 DFQATT and CDR2 SNEGSKA (reference sequence). The CDR3 covers 15 residues. The CDR3 nucleotides read TGCAGAGGACTAGCGGCAAGTAGTGGGGCAGATACGCAGTATTTT. Protein sequence: CRGLAASSGADTQYF.

This clonotype showed up many times. This chain uses TRBV27 with TRBJ2-7; 7 bases align to TRBD2. With 2 bases clipped from V and 2 bases from J, the junction kept 9 bases outside the gene matches. This CDR3 comprises 16 residues. Germline assignment: CDR1 MNHEY and CDR2 SMNVEV (reference sequence). CDR3 residues: CASSLKAGEGPYEQYF. CDR3 nucleotide sequence: TGTGCCAGCAGTTTAAAGGCGGGAGAGGGGCCCTACGAGCAGTACTTC.

CDR3 sequence reads: CASRSLGHLNTEAFF. Written as DNA, the CDR3 is TGTGCCAGCAGATCCTTGGGACACTTGAACACTGAAGCTTTCTTT. The V call is TRBV6-1, the J call TRBJ1-1; D perhaps matches TRBD1 (6 bases). Per the germline V gene, CDR1 is MNHNS and CDR2 is SASEGT. V was cut by 6 bases and J by 0 bases, with 14 bases left in between. The CDR3 is made up of 15 amino acids.

This clonotype was seen repeatedly, ten times or more. In DNA form, the CDR3 reads TGTGCCAGCTCACCTACGTGGGGGAACACCGGGGAGCTGTTTTTT. Its translation is CASSPTWGNTGELFF. The chain employs TRBV18 and TRBJ2-2, with D uncertain. The CDR3 covers 15 residues. V lost 3 bases and J lost 1, with 9 bases in between. CDR1 and CDR2 (germline): KGHSH, LQKENI.

This clonotype was picked up many times. This chain joins TRBV30 and TRBJ1-3; a possible D gene is TRBD1 (5 bases). V lost 2 bases and J lost 2, with 7 bases in between. Germline lookup yields CDR1 GTSNPN and CDR2 SVGIG (reference sequence). The length of the CDR3 is 13 residues. In nucleotides, the CDR3 is TGTGCCTGGAGTCAGGGAGCTGGAAACACCATATATTTT. Translating gives CAWSQGAGNTIYF.

This chain connects TRBV7-3 to TRBJ2-3, with TRBD1 as a possible D gene (5 bases). The germline V gene has CDR1 SGHTA and CDR2 FQGTGA. V gave up 6 bases and J gave up 4 bases, with 11 bases separating them. The CDR3 loop spans 13 amino acids. CDR3 sequence reads: CASSRQNPDTQYF. The CDR3 nucleotides are TGTGCCAGCAGTCGACAGAACCCAGATACGCAGTATTTT.

This clonotype was seen only a few times. The chain carries TRBV5-1 and TRBJ1-3, with TRBD1 matching 7 bases. The V gene's germline CDR1 is SGHRS and CDR2 YFSETQ. This CDR3 has 14 amino acids. The V gene end was trimmed by 4 bases and the J gene end by 2 bases; junction bases not matched to a gene: 3. The CDR3 region has the DNA TGCGCCAGCAGCCAAGGGACAGCTGGAAACACCATATATTTT. Translation: CASSQGTAGNTIYF.